This T cell receptor (beta chain) was sequenced during a study of T cell responses to AZD1222 COVID-19 vaccine. Some clones are missing from TCRdb's copy, which holds only in-frame ones; the method was immunoSEQ multiplex PCR. The table lists 95,000 to 130,000 clones, approximately 86% of them singletons. The CDR3 loop spans 14 amino acids. The germline V and J ends were trimmed by 5 bases and 2 bases, with 12 bases remaining between them. Germline V gene sequence: CDR1 SEHNR, CDR2 FQNEAQ (reference sequence). The rearrangement joins TRBV7-9 to TRBJ1-1; maybe TRBD1 (5 bases). The TCR was taken from an adult in good health. Sequences were derived from peripheral blood, sampled on day 0 of AZD1222 vaccination. In DNA form, the CDR3 reads TGTGCCAGCAGCATGACAGTGCTCAACACTGAAGCTTTCTTT. This gives the protein CASSMTVLNTEAFF. The full variable domain, completed using reference TRBV7-9 and TRBJ1-1, is DTGVSQNPRHKITKRGQNVTFRCDPISEHNRLYWYRQTLGQGPEFLTYFQNEAQLEKSRLLSDRFSAERPKGSFSTLEIQRTEQGDSAMYLCASSMTVLNTEAFFGQGTRLTVV.